Listed here are 16 T cell receptor beta chains from one sample, sequenced in a study of T cell responses to AZD1222 COVID-19 vaccine (dated by TCRdb to about 2021). Library generation was performed with the immunoSEQ multiplex PCR assay. TCRdb limited this immuneACCESS table to in-frame rearrangements with V and J called. A share of clones is missing; checked studies link under half to unresolved V genes, and the rest is unexplained. Within this sample are some 120,000 clones, with 88% of them counted one time only. The leading ten clones occupy roughly 5% of the sample. The time point label here, explained by the study, means: baseline before first vaccination. The sequencing used peripheral blood, collected on day 0 of AZD1222 vaccination. Receptor source: an adult in good health.

V usage is TRBV6-2 or TRBV6-3 and J usage is TRBJ1-1; 8 nucleotides align to TRBD1. The CDR3 runs to 19 residues. Germline trimming cut 2 bases from V and 3 bases from J; bases unmatched to any gene: 17. Germline loops: CDR1 MNHEY, CDR2 SVGEGT. This chain's CDR3 is CASSYPSTGTGMIYTEAFF. The DNA of the CDR3 is TGTGCCAGCAGTTACCCCTCCACCGGGACAGGAATGATATACACTGAAGCTTTCTTT.

This clone has a handful of counts. The rearrangement uses TRBV2 and TRBJ2-3; no firm D call. The V and J ends lost 8 bases and 4 bases respectively, with 10 bases between them. There are 12 residues in the CDR3. CDR1 is SNHLY and CDR2 is FYNNEI in the germline V gene. CDR3 sequence: CASRSEADTQYF. CDR3 nucleotide sequence: TGTGCCAGCCGAAGCGAGGCAGATACGCAGTATTTT.

This chain joins TRBV3-1 (or the pseudogene TRBV3-2) and TRBJ1-2, with TRBD1 identical over 8 bases. V shed 0 bases and J 3 bases; nucleotides not matched to a gene: 0. The CDR3 sequence is 14 residues long. Germline lookup yields CDR1 LGHDT and CDR2 YNNKEL (reference sequence). The CDR3 sequence is CASSQEGQDYGYTF. CDR3 coding DNA: TGTGCCAGCAGCCAAGAGGGACAGGACTATGGCTACACCTTC.

The chain links TRBV18 to TRBJ1-4, with D maybe TRBD1 (5 bases). CDR1 KGHSH and CDR2 LQKENI come from the germline V gene. This CDR3 is 14 amino acids long. The germline V and J ends were trimmed by 0 bases and 13 bases, with 15 bases remaining between them. The CDR3 sequence is CASSPPNMPGGLFF. In DNA form, the CDR3 reads TGTGCCAGCTCACCACCGAATATGCCCGGGGGACTGTTTTTT.

This chain connects TRBV7-6 to TRBJ2-3; the D gene is possibly TRBD1 (5 bases). The CDR3 extends over 16 amino acids. Trimming removed 1 base at V and 0 bases at J, with 11 bases between. Per the germline V gene, CDR1 is SGHVS and CDR2 is FNYEAQ. CDR3 nucleotides: TGTGCCAGCAGCTTAGGGATACAGGTTAGCACAGATACGCAGTATTTT. Its translation is CASSLGIQVSTDTQYF.

The chain combines TRBV9 with TRBJ1-3; 7 bases are a match to TRBD1. The germline V gene encodes CDR1 SGDLS and CDR2 YYNGEE. The junction had 12 bases not matched to a gene; V was cut back by 0 bases and J by 0 bases. The length of the CDR3 is 19 residues. The DNA of the CDR3 is TGTGCCAGCAGCGTAGATTATCCTTTTTCAGGGGGCTCTGGAAACACCATATATTTT. Translation: CASSVDYPFSGGSGNTIYF.

This clone was seen just once. V gene TRBV24-1 combines with J gene TRBJ2-2; D is perhaps TRBD1 or TRBD2 (5 bases each). Germline-derived CDR1 and CDR2 are KGHDR and SFDVKD. Between the trimmed V and J ends, which lost 5 bases and 9 bases, there was a span of 12 bases. The CDR3 has 13 residues. The CDR3 here is CATSVEGTRELFF. The CDR3 bases are TGTGCCACCAGTGTTGAAGGGACCAGGGAGCTGTTTTTT.

This chain joins TRBV7-9 and TRBJ2-3, with no clear D. Germline V gene sequence: CDR1 SEHNR, CDR2 FQNEAQ (reference sequence). The V and J ends lost 5 bases and 2 bases respectively, with 11 bases between them. This CDR3 contains 14 residues. CDR3 DNA sequence: TGTGCCAGCAGCCGAGATCAGGCCACAGATACGCAGTATTTT. Translated, it gives CASSRDQATDTQYF.

This chain uses TRBV7-2 with TRBJ2-2; D gene uncertain. This CDR3 is 16 amino acids long. The germline CDR1 and CDR2 sequences are SGHTA and FQGNSA. With 2 bases removed from V and 1 base from J, the gap between germline ends came to 11 bases. DNA of the CDR3: TGTGCCAGCAGCTTATCGGGCACTCTGAACACCGGGGAGCTGTTTTTT. This encodes CASSLSGTLNTGELFF.

The rearrangement joins TRBV29-1 to TRBJ2-5; maybe TRBD2 (5 bases). Germline values: CDR1 SQVTM, CDR2 ANQGSEA. Trimming left V 6 bases short and J 4 bases short, with 9 bases between. This CDR3 comprises 11 residues. This CDR3 reads CSVRTGETQYF. For the CDR3, the DNA is TGCAGCGTACGGACTGGAGAGACCCAGTACTTC. The complete variable domain, with remaining parts taken from reference TRBV29-1 and TRBJ2-5, reads SAVISQKPSRDICQRGTSLTIQCQVDSQVTMMFWYRQQPGQSLTLIATANQGSEATYESGFVIDKFPISRPNLTFSTLTVSNMSPEDSSIYLCSVRTGETQYFGPGTRLLVL.

The V and J genes are TRBV5-3 and TRBJ1-4; D is possibly TRBD1 (6 bases). TRBV5-3 is designated an ORF whose function remains uncertain. V was cut by 5 bases and J by 0 bases, with 14 bases left in between. There are 16 residues in the CDR3. CDR3 in amino acids: CARSQQGNATNEKLFF. The CDR3 nucleotides are TGTGCCAGAAGTCAACAGGGAAATGCAACTAATGAAAAACTGTTTTTT.

The chain couples TRBV7-3 to TRBJ2-2; D is perhaps TRBD1 (5 bases). Per the germline V gene, CDR1 is SGHTA and CDR2 is FQGTGA. V lost 5 bases to trimming and J lost 2 bases, with 9 bases between them. The CDR3 consists of 14 residues. The CDR3, as DNA: TGTGCCAGCAGCCAAGACAGAAACACCGGGGAGCTGTTTTTT. Translation: CASSQDRNTGELFF.

The chain has TRBV7-3 and TRBJ1-1, with D possibly being TRBD1 (5 bases). From germline, CDR1 is SGHTA and CDR2 FQGTGA. The V and J ends lost 5 bases and 0 bases respectively, with 7 bases between them. The CDR3 has 13 residues. The CDR3 is CASSRQMNTEAFF. In DNA form, the CDR3 reads TGTGCCAGCAGCCGACAGATGAACACTGAAGCTTTCTTT.

The chain has TRBV19 and TRBJ1-1; D possibly corresponds to TRBD1 (6 bases). Trimming removed 6 bases from V and 0 bases from J, with 8 bases in between. Germline CDR1 LNHDA, CDR2 SQIVND (reference sequence). CDR3 length equals 13 residues. This CDR3 reads CASSGQLNTEAFF. Written as DNA, the CDR3 is TGTGCCAGTAGCGGACAGTTGAACACTGAAGCTTTCTTT.

This chain links TRBV15 with TRBJ2-5; the D gene is possibly TRBD2 (7 bases). Germline values: CDR1 LNHNV, CDR2 YYDKDF (reference sequence). Trimming removed 0 bases from V and 5 bases from J, with 16 bases in between. This CDR3 comprises 16 residues. DNA of the CDR3: TGTGCCACCAGCAGAGATCCGGGGGGCGGGGAGGAGACCCAGTACTTC. Encoded protein: CATSRDPGGGEETQYF.

This sequence joins TRBV14 and TRBJ1-4, with TRBD1 matching over 7 bases. The CDR3 has 16 residues. Per the germline V gene, CDR1 is SGHDN and CDR2 is FVKESK. The J segment lost 8 bases and the V segment lost 1 base, leaving 10 bases of the junction unmatched. CDR3 in DNA: TGTGCCAGCAGCCAAGTTGGGGGTTCCAGGGGGGAAAAACTGTTTTTT. This gives the protein CASSQVGGSRGEKLFF.